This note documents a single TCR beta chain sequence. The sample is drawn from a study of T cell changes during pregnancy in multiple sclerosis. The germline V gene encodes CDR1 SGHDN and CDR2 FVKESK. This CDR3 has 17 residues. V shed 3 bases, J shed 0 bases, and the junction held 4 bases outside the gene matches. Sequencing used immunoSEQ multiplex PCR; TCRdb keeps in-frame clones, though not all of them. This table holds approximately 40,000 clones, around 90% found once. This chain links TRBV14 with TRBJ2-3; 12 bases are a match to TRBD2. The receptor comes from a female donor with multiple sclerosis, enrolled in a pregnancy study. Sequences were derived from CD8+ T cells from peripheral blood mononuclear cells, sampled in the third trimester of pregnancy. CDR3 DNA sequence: TGTGCCAGCAGCCACCCCGGGACTAGCGGGAGCACAGATACGCAGTATTTT. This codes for CASSHPGTSGSTDTQYF.